This TCR beta chain derives from a study of blood T cell repertoires in COVID-19. Study at large: Donors in the United States, Italy and Spain gave samples during acute or convalescent COVID-19. T cells, B-cell-depleted T cells, or PBMCs supplied cDNA or gDNA.

The ends lost 7 bases at V and 2 bases at J; junction bases unmatched: 7. The CDR3 has 15 amino acids. Looked up from germline, CDR1 is MNHEY and CDR2 is SVGAGI. In the study's own analysis: Estimation of nucleated cell counts was performed using reference gene primer amplification. Sequencing was performed with immunoSEQ multiplex PCR; in TCRdb, only in-frame clones are kept and a portion is missing. Clonal size and the V and J genes are those of that table, whereas D and trimming came from the DNA. The sample holds approximately 130,000 clones, around 80% seen once. The sample taken for sequencing was peripheral blood. The clonotype was recovered from a human donor in a cohort sampled during active COVID-19. The rearrangement uses TRBV6-5 and TRBJ1-5; 8 nucleotides match TRBD1. This chain's CDR3 is CASTGQGEGNQPQHF. As DNA, the CDR3 is TGTGCCAGCACAGGACAGGGAGAAGGCAATCAGCCCCAGCATTTT.